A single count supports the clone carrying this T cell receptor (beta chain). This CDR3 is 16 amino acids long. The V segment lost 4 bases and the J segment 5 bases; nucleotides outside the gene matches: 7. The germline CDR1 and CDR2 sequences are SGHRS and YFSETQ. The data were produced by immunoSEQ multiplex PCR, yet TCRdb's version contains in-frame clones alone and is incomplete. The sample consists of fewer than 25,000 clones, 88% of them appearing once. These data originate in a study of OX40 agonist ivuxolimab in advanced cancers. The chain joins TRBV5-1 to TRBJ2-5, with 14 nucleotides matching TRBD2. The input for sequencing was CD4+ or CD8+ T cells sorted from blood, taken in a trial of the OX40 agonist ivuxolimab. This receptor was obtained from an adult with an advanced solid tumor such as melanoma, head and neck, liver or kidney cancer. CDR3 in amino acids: CASSPGTSGSGETQYF. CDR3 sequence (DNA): TGCGCCAGCAGCCCCGGGACTAGCGGGAGTGGGGAGACCCAGTACTTC.